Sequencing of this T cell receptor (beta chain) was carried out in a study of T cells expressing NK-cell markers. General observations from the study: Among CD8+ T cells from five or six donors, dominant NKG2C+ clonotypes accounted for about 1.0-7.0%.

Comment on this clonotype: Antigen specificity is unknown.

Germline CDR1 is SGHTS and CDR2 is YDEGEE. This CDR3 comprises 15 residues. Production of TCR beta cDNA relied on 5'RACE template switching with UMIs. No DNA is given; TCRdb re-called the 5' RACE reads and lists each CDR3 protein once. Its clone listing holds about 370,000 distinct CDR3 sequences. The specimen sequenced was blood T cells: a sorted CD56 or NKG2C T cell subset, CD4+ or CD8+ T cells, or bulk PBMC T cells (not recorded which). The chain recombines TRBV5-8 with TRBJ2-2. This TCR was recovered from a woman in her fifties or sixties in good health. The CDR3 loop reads CASSLRLTNTGELFF.